These 7 T cell receptor beta chains share one sample of origin, sequenced in a study of T cells after posttransplantation cyclophosphamide. Treatment was busulfan-fludarabine conditioning, a marrow graft, and cyclophosphamide on days +3 and +4. Sequencing used immunoSEQ multiplex PCR; TCRdb keeps in-frame clones, though not all of them. The table records about 36,000 clones, 78% of them present only once. Material: CD4+ T cells sorted from blood, obtained approximately 1,900 days after a stem cell transplant with posttransplant cyclophosphamide. The origin of the receptors is a female patient aged 40 to 50 who received an allogeneic stem cell transplant from a related donor, was CMV-positive, and had no GVHD. Certain T cells may be donor cells from the graft.

This chain uses TRBV6-1 with TRBJ1-3; D unclear. The germline gives CDR1 MNHNS, CDR2 SASEGT. Trimming left V 7 bases short and J 2 bases short, with 15 bases between. This CDR3 spans 15 amino acids. CDR3 sequence: CASKEGAGAGNTIYF. In nucleotides, the CDR3 is TGTGCCAGCAAAGAGGGAGCGGGAGCTGGAAACACCATATATTTT.

The chain couples TRBV19 to TRBJ1-2; 8 nucleotides align to TRBD1. The V segment lost 3 bases and the J segment 5 bases; nucleotides outside the gene matches: 14. Germline V gives CDR1 LNHDA, CDR2 SQIVND (reference sequence). The CDR3 covers 17 residues. CDR3 nucleotide sequence: TGTGCCAGTAGTATCTTTCAGGGGGCCGCATTGAGGTATGGCTACACCTTC. Translation gives CASSIFQGAALRYGYTF.

CDR3 residues: CASSPSPREKLFF. The CDR3 DNA reads as TGCGCCAGCAGCCCGTCCCCTCGTGAAAAACTGTTTTTT. This chain joins TRBV5-1 and TRBJ1-4; D unclear. This CDR3 contains 13 residues. V lost 4 bases to trimming and J lost 7 bases, with 11 bases between them. Germline-derived CDR1 and CDR2 are SGHRS and YFSETQ.

This chain links TRBV10-1 with TRBJ1-4, with D possibly TRBD1 on 6 matching bases. Deletions cut 5 bases from V and 7 bases from J, with 14 bases between. CDR1 and CDR2 from the germline V gene are WNHNN and SYGVQD (reference sequence). The CDR3 is 14 residues long. CDR3 in DNA: TGCGCCAGCAGTCCTAGGGGGTTCGGTGAAAAACTGTTTTTT. As protein: CASSPRGFGEKLFF.

This rearrangement joins TRBV29-1 to TRBJ2-7; 10 bases are a match to TRBD2. The CDR3 length is 13 residues. Trimming cost V 4 bases and J 7 bases; bases outside gene matches: 7. Germline V gives CDR1 SQVTM, CDR2 ANQGSEA. This CDR3 is CSVVTSGTLEQYF. CDR3 in DNA: TGCAGCGTTGTAACTAGCGGGACCTTAGAGCAGTACTTC.

This chain joins TRBV6-5 and TRBJ2-2; TRBD1 matches 8 bases. The CDR3 is 16 amino acids. J gave up 0 bases and V 6 bases, and 6 bases lay outside the gene matches. Germline V gives CDR1 MNHEY, CDR2 SVGAGI. The CDR3 sequence is CASRYRGFANTGELFF. The CDR3 DNA follows: TGTGCCAGCAGATACAGGGGGTTCGCGAACACCGGGGAGCTGTTTTTT.

The CDR3 DNA sequence: TGTGCCAGCTCGCCCAGAGAAGGAGGAGGAGATGAAAAACTGTTTTTT. This codes for CASSPREGGGDEKLFF. This chain links TRBV18 with TRBJ1-4, with no clear D. The CDR3 length is 16 residues. Germline loops: CDR1 KGHSH, CDR2 LQKENI. The V gene lost 6 bases and the J gene lost 6 bases, with 20 bases spanning the gap.